Following are 3 T cell receptor beta chains from one sample sequenced in a study of cytomegalovirus exposure and HLA in healthy donors. Profiled with immunoSEQ multiplex PCR; TCRdb holds only in-frame clones, not every one. The table has hundreds of thousands of clones, 70% to 90% seen once; the top ten hold 0.8% to 0.85%. The sample taken for sequencing was PBMCs. The receptor set was obtained from a woman aged 18-30 years in good health and CMV-seronegative.

A single count supports this clone. The J gene is TRBJ1-1, the V gene TRBV2, with D uncertain. Trimming pared 3 bases from V and 0 bases from J, leaving 11 bases between. Germline lookup yields CDR1 SNHLY and CDR2 FYNNEI. CDR3 length: 15 residues. The CDR3 here is CASSDEALMNTEAFF. The CDR3 bases are TGTGCCAGCAGTGATGAGGCGCTAATGAACACTGAAGCTTTCTTT.

V usage is TRBV7-9 and J usage is TRBJ1-4, with TRBD1 matching 9 bases. CDR3 length equals 14 residues. After removal of 3 bases from V and 8 bases from J, the junction contained 4 bases not matched to a gene. Germline V gives CDR1 SEHNR, CDR2 FQNEAQ (reference sequence). CDR3 nucleotide sequence: TGTGCCAGCAGCTTCACAGGGGGCGGCGAAAAACTGTTTTTT. Amino acids: CASSFTGGGEKLFF.

The chain carries TRBV18 and TRBJ1-4, with unresolved D. Looked up from germline, CDR1 is KGHSH and CDR2 is LQKENI. CDR3 length: 14 amino acids. V was pared by 1 base and J by 4 bases, with 7 bases between. CDR3 residues: CASSPQAFNEKLFF. In DNA, the CDR3 is TGTGCCAGCTCACCACAAGCGTTTAATGAAAAACTGTTTTTT.